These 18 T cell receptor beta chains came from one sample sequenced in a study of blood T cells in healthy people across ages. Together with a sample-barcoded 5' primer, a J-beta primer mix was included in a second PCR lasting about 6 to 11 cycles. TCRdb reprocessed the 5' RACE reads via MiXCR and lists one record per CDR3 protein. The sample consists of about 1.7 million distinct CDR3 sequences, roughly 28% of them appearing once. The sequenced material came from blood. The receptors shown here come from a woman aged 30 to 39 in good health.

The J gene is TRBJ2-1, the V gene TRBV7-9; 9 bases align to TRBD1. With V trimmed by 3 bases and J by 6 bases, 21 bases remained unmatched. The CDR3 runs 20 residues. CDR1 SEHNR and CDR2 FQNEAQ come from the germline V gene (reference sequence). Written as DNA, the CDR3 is TGTGCCAGCAGCTTTCGAGGTGGTGACAGGGGGTTCAGTGACGCCAATGAGCAGTTCTTC. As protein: CASSFRGGDRGFSDANEQFF.

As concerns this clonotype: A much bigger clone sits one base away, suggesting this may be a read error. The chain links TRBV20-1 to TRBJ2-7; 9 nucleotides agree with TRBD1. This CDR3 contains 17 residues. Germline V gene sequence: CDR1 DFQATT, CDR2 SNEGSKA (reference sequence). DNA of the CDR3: TGCAGTGCTGGAGACCCGAACTCTCCGGGACAGGGCTACGAGCAGTACTTC. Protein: CSAGDPNSPGQGYEQYF.

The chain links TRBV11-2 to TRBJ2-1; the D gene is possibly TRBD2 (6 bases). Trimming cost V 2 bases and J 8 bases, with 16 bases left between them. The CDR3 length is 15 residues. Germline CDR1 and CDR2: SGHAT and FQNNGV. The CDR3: CASSLMRGKYDEQFF. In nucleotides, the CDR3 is TGTGCCAGCAGCTTAATGCGCGGGAAATACGATGAGCAGTTCTTC.

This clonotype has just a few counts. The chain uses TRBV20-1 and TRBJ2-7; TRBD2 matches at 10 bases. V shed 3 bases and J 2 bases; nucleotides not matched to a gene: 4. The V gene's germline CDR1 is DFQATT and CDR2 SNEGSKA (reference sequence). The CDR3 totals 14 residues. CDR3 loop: CSASSSGSTYEQYF. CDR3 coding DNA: TGCAGTGCTAGTTCTAGCGGGAGTACCTACGAGCAGTACTTC.

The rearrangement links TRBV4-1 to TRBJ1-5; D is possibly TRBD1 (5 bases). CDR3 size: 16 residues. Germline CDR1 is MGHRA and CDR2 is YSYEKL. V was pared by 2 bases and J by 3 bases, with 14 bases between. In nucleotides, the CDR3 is TGCGCCAGCAGCCAACCTATCTTGGGGCTCAATCAGCCCCAGCATTTT. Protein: CASSQPILGLNQPQHF.

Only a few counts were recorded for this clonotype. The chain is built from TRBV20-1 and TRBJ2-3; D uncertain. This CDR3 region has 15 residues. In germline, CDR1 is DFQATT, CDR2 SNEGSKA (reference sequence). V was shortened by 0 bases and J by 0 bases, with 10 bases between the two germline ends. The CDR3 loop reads CSARDARGSTDTQYF. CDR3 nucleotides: TGCAGTGCTAGAGATGCGAGAGGAAGCACAGATACGCAGTATTTT.

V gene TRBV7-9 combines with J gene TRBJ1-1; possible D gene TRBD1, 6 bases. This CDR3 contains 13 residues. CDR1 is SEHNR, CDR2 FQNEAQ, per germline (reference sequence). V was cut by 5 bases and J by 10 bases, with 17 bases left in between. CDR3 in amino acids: CASSPEQGPSAFF. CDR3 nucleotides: TGTGCCAGCAGCCCGGAGCAGGGGCCCTCAGCTTTCTTT.

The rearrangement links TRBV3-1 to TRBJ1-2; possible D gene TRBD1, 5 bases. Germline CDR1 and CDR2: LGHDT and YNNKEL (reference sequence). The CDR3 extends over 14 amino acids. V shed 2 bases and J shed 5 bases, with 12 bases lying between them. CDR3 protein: CASSQRGDRYGYTF. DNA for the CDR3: TGTGCCAGCAGCCAAAGGGGTGATAGATATGGCTACACCTTC.

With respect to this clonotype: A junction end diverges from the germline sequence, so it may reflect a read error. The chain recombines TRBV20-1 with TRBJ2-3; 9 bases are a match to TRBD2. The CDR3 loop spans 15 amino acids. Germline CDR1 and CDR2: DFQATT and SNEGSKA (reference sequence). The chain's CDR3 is CSTRAGTSLTDTQYF. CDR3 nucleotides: TGCAGTACTAGAGCCGGGACTAGCCTCACAGATACGCAGTATTTT.

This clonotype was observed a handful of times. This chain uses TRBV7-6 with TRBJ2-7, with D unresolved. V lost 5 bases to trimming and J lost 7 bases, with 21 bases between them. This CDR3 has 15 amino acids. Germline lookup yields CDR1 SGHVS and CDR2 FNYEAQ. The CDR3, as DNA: TGTGCCAGCAGCCCTATCGCCGGAAGCTACAATGAGCAGTACTTC. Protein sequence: CASSPIAGSYNEQYF.

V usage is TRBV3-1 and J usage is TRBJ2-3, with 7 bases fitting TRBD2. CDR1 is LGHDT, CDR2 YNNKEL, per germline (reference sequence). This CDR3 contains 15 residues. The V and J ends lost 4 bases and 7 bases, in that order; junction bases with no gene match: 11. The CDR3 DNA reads TGTGCCAGCAGCCGAAGAGGGCGGGGGACCCATACGCAGTATTTT. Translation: CASSRRGRGTHTQYF.

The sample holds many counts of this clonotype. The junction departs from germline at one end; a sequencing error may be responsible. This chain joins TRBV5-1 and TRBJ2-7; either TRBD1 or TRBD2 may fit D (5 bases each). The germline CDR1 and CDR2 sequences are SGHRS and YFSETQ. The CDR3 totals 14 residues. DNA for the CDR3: TGTGCCAGCAGCTTCGGGGCGGTCTCCTACGAGCAGTACTTC. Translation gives CASSFGAVSYEQYF.

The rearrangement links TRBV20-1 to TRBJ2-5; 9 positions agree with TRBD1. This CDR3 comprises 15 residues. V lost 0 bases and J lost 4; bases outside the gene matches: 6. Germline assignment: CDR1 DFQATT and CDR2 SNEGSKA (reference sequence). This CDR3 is CSARDLLQGAETQYF. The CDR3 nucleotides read TGCAGTGCTAGAGATCTCTTACAGGGGGCAGAGACCCAGTACTTC.

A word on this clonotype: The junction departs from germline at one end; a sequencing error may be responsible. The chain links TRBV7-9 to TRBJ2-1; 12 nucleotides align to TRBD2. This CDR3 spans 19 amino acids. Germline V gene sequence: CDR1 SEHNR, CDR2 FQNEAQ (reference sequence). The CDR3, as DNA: TGTGCCAGCAGCCCCCGCGCTAGCGGGGGGGCTTTCAGAAAGAATGGGCAGTTCTTC. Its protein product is CASSPRASGGAFRKNGQFF.

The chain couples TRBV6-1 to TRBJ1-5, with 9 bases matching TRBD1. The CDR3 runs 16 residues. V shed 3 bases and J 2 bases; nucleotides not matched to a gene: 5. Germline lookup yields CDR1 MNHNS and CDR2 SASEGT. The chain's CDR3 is CASSDGQGPRNQPQHF. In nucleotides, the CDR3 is TGTGCCAGCAGTGACGGACAGGGGCCCCGCAATCAGCCCCAGCATTTT.

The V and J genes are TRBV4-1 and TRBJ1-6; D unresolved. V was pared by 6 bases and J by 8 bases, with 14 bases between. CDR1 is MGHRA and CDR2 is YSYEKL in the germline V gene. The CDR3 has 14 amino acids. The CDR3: CASSGGPIDSPLHF. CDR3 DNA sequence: TGCGCCAGCAGTGGCGGACCGATCGATTCACCCCTCCACTTT.

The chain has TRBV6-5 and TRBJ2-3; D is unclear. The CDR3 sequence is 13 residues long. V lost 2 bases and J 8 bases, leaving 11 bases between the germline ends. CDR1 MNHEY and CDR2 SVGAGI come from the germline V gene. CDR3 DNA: TGTGCCAGCAGTTACCGGGTCCTAAGTACGCAGTATTTT. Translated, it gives CASSYRVLSTQYF.

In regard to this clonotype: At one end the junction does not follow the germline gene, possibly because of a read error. CDR3 DNA: TGTGCCATCAGTGAGTCTAGGACTGCAGTAGGGAATGAGCAGGTCTTC. Translating it yields CAISESRTAVGNEQVF. The rearrangement uses TRBV10-3 and TRBJ2-1, with D possibly matching TRBD2 (5 bases). The CDR3 contains 16 residues. Germline lookup yields CDR1 ENHRY and CDR2 SYGVKD.